The entry below gives a single TCR beta chain sequence along with its context. What it binds is unknown. These data come from a study of cytotoxic CD8 clonotypes in ibrutinib-treated CLL. Notes on the study in general: Stable or contracted on treatment, public clonotypes were also uncommon.

V lost 0 bases to trimming and J lost 4 bases, with 15 bases between them. CDR1 and CDR2 (germline): SGDLS, YYNGEE. The CDR3 runs to 16 residues. Investigators sought sequencing depths of between 1 in 200,000 and 1 in 1 million T cells. Measured with immunoSEQ multiplex PCR; TCRdb has only the in-frame clones, and not every one. This table holds over 120,000 clones, about 75% found once. Investigators sourced around 1.8 micrograms of genomic DNA from cryopreserved PBMCs for TCR beta libraries. The starting material was PBMCs, obtained after 24 months of ibrutinib treatment. The V call is TRBV9, the J call TRBJ2-3, with a possible D match to TRBD2 (7 bases). The clonotype originates from a human donor with chronic lymphocytic leukemia. CDR3 nucleotides: TGTGCCAGCAGCGTAGGGGTCGGGGGGCCACCAGATACGCAGTATTTT. It codes for CASSVGVGGPPDTQYF.